This TCR beta chain is from a study of blood T cell repertoires in COVID-19. Study overall: Sites in the United States, Italy and Spain provided acute and convalescent COVID-19 samples.

In the authors' workflow: By means of reference gene primer amplification, nucleated cell counts were estimated. Profiled with immunoSEQ multiplex PCR; TCRdb holds only in-frame clones, not every one. V and J calls and clone size come straight from that table; D and trimming were deduced from the DNA. The sample lists more than 200,000 clones, approximately 87% occurring once. In germline, CDR1 is MNHNY, CDR2 SVGAGI (reference sequence). CDR3 length equals 15 residues. Trimming shortened V by 0 bases and J by 0 bases, and 5 bases separated the two germline ends. The sequenced sample was peripheral blood. This clonotype originated in a woman in her forties or fifties with acute or convalescent COVID-19. V gene TRBV6-6 combines with J gene TRBJ2-2; D unresolved. CDR3 residues: CASSYSSSNTGELFF. The CDR3 bases are TGTGCCAGCAGTTACTCTTCCTCGAACACCGGGGAGCTGTTTTTT.